The 12 T cell receptor beta chains listed next were all sequenced from one sample in a study of a mutant IDH1 vaccine in newly diagnosed glioma. The time point denotes: baseline, week 1 (first vaccination visit). As to treatment: pre-vaccination baseline after standard-of-care therapy. Data came from immunoSEQ multiplex PCR; TCRdb stores just in-frame clones and leaves some out. The sample consists of 45,000 to 65,000 clones, approximately 80% of them appearing once. The sample here was PBMCs, taken from a glioma patient treated with radiotherapy, temozolomide or both. The receptors derive from a man younger than 35 with glioma.

The gene calls are TRBV5-4 and TRBJ1-2; D gene unclear. The CDR3 runs 13 residues. The ends were cut back, 0 bases at V and 5 bases at J, with 8 bases in the middle. CDR1 is SGHNT and CDR2 is YYREEE in the germline V gene (reference sequence). DNA of the CDR3: TGTGCCAGCAGCTTGGGGGGAGATTATGGCTACACCTTC. Its translation: CASSLGGDYGYTF.

V is TRBV7-3 and J is TRBJ1-2; the D gene is possibly TRBD1 (6 bases). The CDR3 is 14 residues long. Deletions cut 4 bases from V and 7 bases from J, with 16 bases between. Germline V gene lookup returns CDR1 SGHTA and CDR2 FQGTGA. The CDR3 DNA is TGTGCCAGCAGCTGGGGGCCGGATTCCTCTGGCTACACCTTC. This translates into CASSWGPDSSGYTF.

The chain joins TRBV7-9 to TRBJ2-7, with D perhaps matching TRBD1 or TRBD2 (5 bases each). The CDR3 contains 13 residues. Between the trimmed V and J ends, which lost 5 bases and 11 bases, there was a span of 19 bases. In germline, CDR1 is SEHNR, CDR2 FQNEAQ (reference sequence). In DNA form, the CDR3 reads TGTGCCAGCAGCCAAGGGACGGCCCCTGAGAAGTACTTC. It encodes CASSQGTAPEKYF.

This clone was observed a handful of times. This chain connects TRBV7-2 to TRBJ1-5, with D uncertain. CDR1 and CDR2 from the germline V gene are SGHTA and FQGNSA. V lost 5 bases and J lost 0, with 8 bases in between. The CDR3 spans 14 residues. CDR3 sequence reads: CASSRPYSNQPQHF. In DNA form, the CDR3 reads TGTGCCAGCAGCCGACCTTATAGCAATCAGCCCCAGCATTTT.

The gene calls are TRBV5-4 and TRBJ1-3; 8 nucleotides align to TRBD1. Germline CDR1 SGHNT, CDR2 YYREEE (reference sequence). Trimming cost V 2 bases and J 8 bases; bases outside gene matches: 0. The CDR3 totals 12 residues. This CDR3 reads CASSLQGDTIYF. In DNA, the CDR3 is TGTGCCAGCAGCTTACAGGGGGACACCATATATTTT.

This chain joins TRBV5-1 and TRBJ2-2; 7 positions match TRBD1. Germline-derived CDR1 and CDR2 are SGHRS and YFSETQ. J was trimmed by 5 bases and V by 3 bases; bases with no gene match: 10. This CDR3 region has 16 residues. The CDR3 here is CASSSMVGTVTGELFF. The CDR3 bases are TGCGCCAGCAGCTCCATGGTGGGGACAGTAACCGGGGAGCTGTTTTTT.

CDR3 sequence: CASSSSRGRSGYGYTF. The CDR3 coding sequence is TGCGCCAGCAGCTCCTCCCGGGGCCGATCCGGGTATGGCTACACCTTC. The chain employs TRBV5-1 and TRBJ1-2, with a tentative D call TRBD1 (5 bases). CDR1 is SGHRS and CDR2 is YFSETQ in the germline V gene. V was clipped by 3 bases and J by 5 bases, with 20 bases between them. The CDR3 sequence is 16 residues long. Looking up the rest from reference TRBV5-1 and TRBJ1-2 gives the full variable domain: KAGVTQTPRYLIKTRGQQVTLSCSPISGHRSVSWYQQTPGQGLQFLFEYFSETQRNKGNFPGRFSGRQFSNSRSEMNVSTLELGDSALYLCASSSSRGRSGYGYTFGSGTRLTVV.

J is TRBJ2-7 and V is TRBV14; D may correspond to TRBD1 or TRBD2 (6 bases each). The V and J ends lost 1 base and 5 bases respectively, with 12 bases between them. Per the germline V gene, CDR1 is SGHDN and CDR2 is FVKESK. The CDR3 is 14 residues long. This CDR3 is CASSQGGGRNEQYF. CDR3 nucleotides: TGTGCCAGCAGCCAAGGAGGGGGGCGTAACGAGCAGTACTTC.

The CDR3 DNA is TGTGCCAGCGAGGCGGGGACCCTGAACACTGAAGCTTTCTTT. It is translated as CASEAGTLNTEAFF. The chain couples TRBV6-5 to TRBJ1-1; TRBD1 might be the D (5 bases). Germline-derived CDR1 and CDR2 are MNHEY and SVGAGI. The CDR3 contains 14 residues. V was pared by 8 bases and J by 0 bases, with 13 bases between.

The chain carries TRBV5-8 and TRBJ2-7, with TRBD2 as a possible D gene (7 bases). Trimming removed 3 bases from V and 3 bases from J, with 16 bases in between. Germline V gene lookup returns CDR1 SGHTS and CDR2 YDEGEE. CDR3 length: 15 residues. The DNA for the CDR3 is TGTGCCAGCAGCTCGAGGGGGGAGGGGGACTACGAGCAGTACTTC. Translating gives CASSSRGEGDYEQYF.

The V gene is TRBV4-3, the J gene TRBJ2-7; TRBD1 matches 8 bases. V shed 4 bases and J 7 bases; nucleotides not matched to a gene: 6. The V gene's germline CDR1 is LGHNA and CDR2 YSLEER. There are 13 residues in the CDR3. The CDR3 is CASSLLRDREQYF. CDR3 DNA sequence: TGCGCCAGCAGCCTCCTCAGGGACAGGGAGCAGTACTTC.

The chain employs TRBV13 and TRBJ1-5; D remains ambiguous. The ends were cut back, 1 base at V and 6 bases at J, with 4 bases in the middle. Germline lookup yields CDR1 PRHDT and CDR2 FYEKMQ (reference sequence). The CDR3 contains 12 residues. CDR3 residues: CASSLAGQPQHF. In DNA, the CDR3 is TGTGCCAGCAGCTTAGCGGGTCAGCCCCAGCATTTT.